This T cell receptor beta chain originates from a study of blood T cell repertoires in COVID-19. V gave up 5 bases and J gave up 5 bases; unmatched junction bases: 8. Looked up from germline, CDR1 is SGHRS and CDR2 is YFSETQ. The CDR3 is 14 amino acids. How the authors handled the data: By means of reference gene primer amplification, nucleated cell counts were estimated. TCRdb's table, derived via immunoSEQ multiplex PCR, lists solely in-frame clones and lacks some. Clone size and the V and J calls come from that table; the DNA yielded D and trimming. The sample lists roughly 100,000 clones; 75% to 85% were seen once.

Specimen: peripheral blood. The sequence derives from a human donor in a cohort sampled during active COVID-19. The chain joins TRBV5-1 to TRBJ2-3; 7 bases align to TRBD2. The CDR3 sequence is CASSSSGNLDTQYF. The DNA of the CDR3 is TGCGCCAGCAGTTCAAGCGGGAACCTAGATACGCAGTATTTT.